This record looks at one T cell receptor beta chain sequence and its context. This clonotype was seen at least ten times. Its antigen remains unidentified. One base away there is no much larger clone; base qualities are not given. Library preparation employed 5' RACE. Sequencing was performed on a NextSeq 500. Unique molecular identifiers were attached to individual cDNA molecules in the TCR library protocol so that sequencing error and PCR bias could be corrected. Sequencing covered both TCR alpha and beta chains, and within each sample the abundances of alpha and beta sequences were tightly co-correlated. Turning to the authors' computational methods: V gene, J gene and CDR3 annotation of TCR sequences was performed with Decombinator V4. TCRs were defined as expanded if a significant change between any two time points was detected under a Poisson model with p below 0.0001. Abundances of TCRs were expressed as counts per million after normalisation to the total number of TCRs sequenced in each sample. VDJdb, accessed 1 November 2021, was searched for CMV, EBV and SARS-CoV-2 annotated TCRs, excluding TCRs annotated for multiple antigens. The raw public data were reprocessed by TCRdb itself: fastp quality trimming at Q25, MiXCR clonotype calling, in-frame beta chains only. CDR3 protein sequences are deduplicated, and each keeps its most common genes and DNA. Here the V and J calls rest on TCRdb's processing, not on the authors' analysis. The table for this sample lists 40,000 to 45,000 distinct CDR3 sequences; 4.5% to 5% of them were counted only once. The leading ten clones occupy around 4.7% of the sample.

A case-control design nested within a healthcare worker cohort in London, UK, was used, with weekly nasopharyngeal swab PCR tests and blood sampling performed. Healthcare workers were enrolled in the week of the UK lockdown, from 23 to 31 March 2020, and were followed every week for up to about 16 weeks. This entry comes from a study of early T cells in non-severe SARS-CoV-2 infection (dated by TCRdb to the early 2020s). With respect to the entire study: Bulk RNA from unsorted whole blood was used for TCR sequencing, so alpha and beta chains could not be paired. Broader findings and caveats from the paper: VDJdb matching was skewed toward anti-spike CD8 responses, so virus-specific expansions were likely underestimated and private and CD4 specificities were missed.

The sequenced sample was whole blood. This TCR came from an adult who was a healthcare worker with PCR-confirmed SARS-CoV-2 infection or an uninfected control (not recorded which).

The nucleotide sequence reads TGTGCCAGCAGTTCGGATCAGGGGGCTCCTGGGGCCAACGTCCTGACTTTC. It encodes CASSSDQGAPGANVLTF. The rearranged segments are TRBV12-3 or TRBV12-4 and TRBJ2-6, and TRBD1 aligns with 8 junction nucleotides. V trim: 4 bases; J trim: 2 bases; unmatched bases: 7. The CDR3 measures 17 amino acids from cysteine to phenylalanine. Only CDR3 DNA remains: 51 bases, in frame from the first base.